This T cell receptor (beta chain) was identified in a study of tumor-infiltrating lymphocytes in oesophageal squamous cell carcinoma. TCRdb fed the PCR reads into MiXCR, producing one record per CDR3 protein. The data show approximately 10,000 distinct CDR3 sequences, around 50% seen once. This CDR3 spans 14 amino acids. Trimming stripped 6 bases from V and 6 bases from J, with 15 bases between. Germline values: CDR1 SNHLY, CDR2 FYNNEI. This clonotype was obtained from a male donor with esophageal squamous cell carcinoma. The chain couples TRBV2 to TRBJ1-5; unclear D gene. Input material: esophageal tumor tissue. The CDR3 coding sequence is TGTGCCAGCAGCACCGGGAGGCTGGGTCAGCCCCAGCATTTT. This codes for CASSTGRLGQPQHF.